These T cell receptor beta chains were read from a single sample in a study of T cell repertoires in cytomegalovirus infection. TCRdb re-derived calls from the reads in MiXCR, one entry per CDR3 protein. Among about 450,000 distinct CDR3 sequences listed, approximately 32% were seen once. Sequencing was performed on PBMCs. Receptors were obtained from a human donor in good health (CMV status not recorded). Some clones in this sample may be carry-over from other donors' samples. CDR3s include the opening cysteine and the closing phenylalanine or tryptophan. The D gene is left open where the match is weak. Clone size, where shown, is once, few, many, or a class for clones that have expanded.

TRBV29-1,.,TRBJ2-5,.,TGCAGCGCCAAGCCAGGACAAGAGACCCAGTACTTC,CSAKPGQETQYF
TRBV4-2,few,TRBJ2-3,.,TGTGCCAGCAGCCAAAGACGCGATAGCACAGATACGCAGTATTTT,CASSQRRDSTDTQYF
TRBV6-5,.,TRBJ2-1,TRBD1,TGTGCCAGCAAGGACAGGGACTCCTACAATGAGCAGTTCTTC,CASKDRDSYNEQFF
TRBV6-4,few,TRBJ2-2,.,TGTGCTCCCGGGGGGACAATCACCGGGGAGCTGTTTTTT,CAPGGTITGELFF
TRBV2,.,TRBJ1-5,TRBD1,TGTGCCAGCAGTGAGGGACAGGGGAGCAATCAGCCCCAGCATTTT,CASSEGQGSNQPQHF
TRBV18,.,TRBJ1-5,.,TGTGCCAGCTCACCGCAACAGGTGGACAATCAGCCCCAGCATTTT,CASSPQQVDNQPQHF
TRBV6-2/TRBV6-3,.,TRBJ1-6,.,TGTGCCAGCAGTTACGGTCGGACGGAGAGCTCCTATAATTCACCCCTCCACTTT,CASSYGRTESSYNSPLHF
TRBV20-1,.,TRBJ2-2,.,TGCAGTGCAAGGACCGGGACGGGCGGGGAGCTGTTTTTT,CSARTGTGGELFF
TRBV5-8,.,TRBJ2-6,.,TGTGCCAGAAGCCCCGGGGGTACTGGGGCCAACGTCCTGACTTTC,CARSPGGTGANVLTF
TRBV2,few,TRBJ2-7,.,TGTGCCAGCAGTGAACAGGGCCTGAACTACGAGCAGTACTTC,CASSEQGLNYEQYF
TRBV7-3,many,TRBJ1-6,.,TGTGCCAGCAGCTCCGGCTCAGGGGCTTCACCCCTCCACTTT,CASSSGSGASPLHF
TRBV6-1,.,TRBJ1-2,.,TGTGCCAGCAGGCTCGCCGTGGGCACAAATGATGGCTACACCTTC,CASRLAVGTNDGYTF
TRBV25-1,.,TRBJ2-7,.,TGTGCCAGCAGTGACCTCACCTACGAGCAGTACTTC,CASSDLTYEQYF
TRBV11-1,.,TRBJ2-1,TRBD2,TGTGCCAGCAGCTTTTCGCAGCGGGGGGTTTACAATGAGCAGTTCTTC,CASSFSQRGVYNEQFF
TRBV10-3,many,TRBJ2-3,.,TGTGCCGGGGCTACCGGGGAGGAATCAGATACGCAGTATTTT,CAGATGEESDTQYF